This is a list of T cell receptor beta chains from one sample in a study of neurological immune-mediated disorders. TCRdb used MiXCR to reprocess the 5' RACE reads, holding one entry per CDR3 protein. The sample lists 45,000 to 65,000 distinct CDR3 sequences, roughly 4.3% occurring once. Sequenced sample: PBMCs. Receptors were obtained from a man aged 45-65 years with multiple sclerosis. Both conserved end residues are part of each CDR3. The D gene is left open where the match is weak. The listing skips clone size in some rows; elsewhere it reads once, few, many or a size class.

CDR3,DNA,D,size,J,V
CASSPTPRLAGSRQFF,TGTGCCAGCAGCCCCACCCCCCGACTAGCGGGGTCACGGCAGTTCTTC,TRBD2,many,TRBJ2-1,TRBV7-3
CASSYSLGNQPQHF,TGTGCCAGCAGTTACTCACTGGGGAACCAGCCCCAGCATTTT,-,many,TRBJ1-5,TRBV6-5
CASSESGRPSHEQYF,TGCGCCAGCAGTGAGTCAGGGCGTCCAAGCCACGAGCAGTACTTC,-,many,TRBJ2-7,TRBV10-2
CSVGTPDGQVFEAFF,TGCAGCGTTGGGACACCTGATGGACAGGTCTTTGAAGCTTTCTTT,TRBD1,many,TRBJ1-1,TRBV29-1
CASSLGDSSSPLNF,TGCGCCAGCAGCTTGGGGGACAGTAGTTCACCCCTCAACTTT,TRBD1,many,TRBJ1-6,TRBV5-1
CSARGPTALSSDTQYF,TGCAGTGCTAGAGGTCCGACAGCCCTGAGTTCAGATACGCAGTATTTT,-,many,TRBJ2-3,TRBV20-1
CAWSIGGNQPQHF,TGTGCCTGGAGCATTGGCGGCAATCAGCCCCAGCATTTT,-,-,TRBJ1-5,TRBV30
CATSLGRSSYEQYF,TGTGCCACCAGCCTCGGGAGATCAAGCTACGAGCAGTACTTC,-,many,TRBJ2-7,TRBV15
CSAREGSENEKLFF,TGCAGTGCTAGAGAAGGGAGTGAGAATGAAAAACTGTTTTTT,-,many,TRBJ1-4,TRBV20-1
CASSPLDGNQPQNF,TGCGCCAGCAGCCCCCTCGATGGGAATCAGCCCCAGAATTTT,-,many,TRBJ1-5,TRBV4-1
CASSHKLAGVAYEQYF,TGTGCCAGCAGCCATAAACTAGCGGGGGTAGCCTACGAGCAGTACTTC,TRBD2,few,TRBJ2-7,TRBV7-2
CASSLAGVGNQPQNF,TGTGCCAGCAGTTTAGCGGGGGTTGGCAATCAGCCCCAGAATTTT,-,-,TRBJ1-5,TRBV7-2
CASSYGENTEAFF,TGTGCCAGCAGTTACGGGGAGAACACTGAAGCTTTCTTT,-,many,TRBJ1-1,TRBV6-2/TRBV6-3
CSAFSISSYNEQFF,TGCAGTGCCTTCTCAATAAGCTCCTACAATGAGCAGTTCTTC,-,many,TRBJ2-1,TRBV20-1
CASKVSDPNNSPLHF,TGTGCCAGCAAGGTTTCGGATCCTAATAATTCACCCCTCCACTTT,-,many,TRBJ1-6,TRBV28